This TCR beta chain originates from a study of Ad26.COV2.S vaccination and SARS-CoV-2 variants. Study background: In the study, Ad26.COV2.S was injected intramuscularly once, or twice 56 days apart. General observations from the study: While placebo recipients had lower spike-specific TCR breadth, vaccine recipients had more.

The CDR3 sequence is 13 residues long. Trimming took off 3 bases at V and 4 bases at J, with 12 bases between the two ends. Germline-derived CDR1 and CDR2 are SQVTM and ANQGSEA. The treatment: over 15 received Ad26.COV2.S at low or high dose, single or two shots; 5 received placebo; per-sample allocation not given. The samples date from day 63 after the first vaccine or placebo injection. This clone was seen once. Antigen: not known. Generated by immunoSEQ multiplex PCR, the TCRdb table keeps only in-frame clones and is missing some. Of about 450,000 clones in the sample, approximately 89% were seen once.

The rearrangement joins TRBV29-1 to TRBJ1-1; D might be TRBD1 (5 bases). This clonotype originated in a person between 18 and 65 years old who received the Ad26.COV2.S COVID-19 vaccine or a placebo. The material sequenced was peripheral blood, taken in a trial of Ad26.COV2.S vaccine versus placebo. The CDR3 sequence is CSVDFGGGTEAFF. Here the CDR3 DNA reads TGCAGCGTTGACTTTGGTGGGGGCACTGAAGCTTTCTTT.